The 25 T cell receptor beta chains presented below share a single source sample, sequenced in a study of T-cell reconstitution after alpha-beta-depleted transplantation in children (TCRdb year 2016). This specimen's treatment or condition label, interpreted: allogeneic hematopoietic cell transplantation with graft depleted of TCRalphabeta T cells and CD19 B cells. Library creation used PCR. Sequencing was performed on an Illumina HiSeq 2500. Molecular barcoding was employed in the preparation of TCR libraries, with unique molecular identifiers being used to normalize TCRbeta repertoire quantification. In-frame beta chains were kept once TCRdb had trimmed the public reads at Q25 with fastp and called clones with MiXCR. Rows with a matching CDR3 protein are joined into one entry that keeps the most common DNA and genes. The sample profile shows hundreds of thousands of distinct CDR3 sequences; roughly 15% of them were found once. Roughly two fifths of the sample belongs to the ten largest clones.

Source: PBMCs, mostly from graft donor cells, taken 360 days after TCRalphabeta/CD19-depleted stem cell transplant. These receptors were obtained from a male patient between 2 and 15 years old who had a stem cell transplant for acute lymphoblastic leukemia, so the T cells may come from the graft donor.

The chain links TRBV6-1 to TRBJ2-3; perhaps TRBD1 as D (6 bases). The length of the CDR3 is 14 residues. Germline V gene data show CDR1 as MNHNS and CDR2 as SASEGT. The V gene lost 6 bases and the J gene lost 5 bases, with 15 bases spanning the gap. This CDR3 reads CASRTGFRGDTQYF. As DNA, the CDR3 is TGTGCCAGCAGAACAGGGTTTCGAGGAGATACGCAGTATTTT.

This clonotype appeared a few times. This sequence joins TRBV7-6 and TRBJ2-2; 9 bases are a match to TRBD2. The CDR3 is made up of 15 amino acids. Losses at the gene ends were 1 base for V and 6 bases for J; bases not matched to a gene: 3. CDR1 and CDR2 from the germline V gene are SGHVS and FNYEAQ. CDR3 amino acids: CASSLEAGGAGELFF. In nucleotides, the CDR3 is TGTGCCAGCAGCTTAGAAGCGGGGGGCGCCGGGGAGCTGTTTTTT.

This clonotype was counted only a few times. CDR3: CSARDSKQGTYGNTIYF. The CDR3 coding sequence is TGCAGTGCTAGAGATTCGAAACAGGGGACTTATGGAAACACCATATATTTT. This chain links TRBV20-1 with TRBJ1-3; 7 nucleotides match TRBD1. The germline V gene has CDR1 DFQATT and CDR2 SNEGSKA (reference sequence). The trim removed 0 bases at V and 3 bases at J, leaving 11 bases unmatched. The CDR3 extends over 17 amino acids.

The chain has TRBV6-2 or TRBV6-3 and TRBJ2-7; 12 bases align to TRBD1. The CDR3 is made up of 15 amino acids. Germline V gene sequence: CDR1 MNHEY, CDR2 SVGEGT. The ends lost 4 bases at V and 0 bases at J; junction bases unmatched: 1. The CDR3 protein is CASSSGQGASYEQYF. Here the CDR3 DNA reads TGTGCCAGCAGTTCGGGACAGGGGGCCTCCTACGAGCAGTACTTC.

The V and J genes are TRBV5-1 and TRBJ2-5, with D perhaps TRBD1 (5 bases). Germline CDR1 and CDR2: SGHRS and YFSETQ. The CDR3 has 14 residues. The V gene lost 0 bases and the J gene lost 0 bases, with 6 bases spanning the gap. CDR3 in amino acids: CASSLEGNQETQYF. In nucleotides, the CDR3 is TGCGCCAGCAGCTTGGAGGGGAACCAAGAGACCCAGTACTTC. Together with reference TRBV5-1 and TRBJ2-5, the CDR3 gives the full variable domain: KAGVTQTPRYLIKTRGQQVTLSCSPISGHRSVSWYQQTPGQGLQFLFEYFSETQRNKGNFPGRFSGRQFSNSRSEMNVSTLELGDSALYLCASSLEGNQETQYFGPGTRLLVL.

This rearrangement joins TRBV6-5 to TRBJ2-1, with TRBD1 matching 9 bases. V trimming: 0 bases; J trimming: 7 bases; junction bases outside the gene matches: 7. The germline V gene has CDR1 MNHEY and CDR2 SVGAGI. The length of the CDR3 is 16 residues. The CDR3, as DNA: TGTGCCAGCAGTTACTCGATAGACAGGGGGTTAAATGAGCAGTTCTTC. Amino acids: CASSYSIDRGLNEQFF.

The chain carries TRBV12-3 or TRBV12-4 and TRBJ1-2, with 8 bases matching TRBD1. Unmatched junction bases numbered 5, after V lost 0 bases and J lost 5 bases. This CDR3 spans 15 amino acids. The CDR3 nucleotides are TGTGCCAGCAGTTTAGCGGCAGGGGGCCATTATGGCTACACCTTC. Residues: CASSLAAGGHYGYTF.

This clonotype has only a few counts. This chain links TRBV11-2 with TRBJ2-7, with TRBD1 matching 8 bases. With V trimmed by 4 bases and J by 5 bases, 16 bases remained unmatched. Germline loops: CDR1 SGHAT, CDR2 FQNNGV. The CDR3 sequence is 17 residues long. In DNA, the CDR3 is TGTGCCAGCAGCTCAAACGGCAGGGGGCTTCTACTGGACGAGCAGTACTTC. It encodes CASSSNGRGLLLDEQYF.

The rearrangement links TRBV13 to TRBJ2-7, with 10 bases lining up with TRBD1. V gave up 5 bases and J gave up 1 base; unmatched junction bases: 17. CDR3 length: 19 residues. Per germline, CDR1 PRHDT and CDR2 FYEKMQ (reference sequence). The CDR3: CASSATGQGKGKGSYEQYF. The CDR3 DNA is TGTGCCAGCAGCGCTACGGGACAGGGGAAAGGAAAGGGTTCCTACGAGCAGTACTTC.

This clonotype has just a few counts. The chain joins TRBV5-1 to TRBJ1-5, with 7 bases identical to TRBD1. The CDR3 loop spans 16 amino acids. CDR1 and CDR2 (germline): SGHRS, YFSETQ. V dropped 0 bases and J dropped 1; count of bases not matched to a gene: 4. CDR3 amino acids: CASSLEGADSNQPQHF. The DNA of the CDR3 is TGCGCCAGCAGCTTGGAGGGGGCGGACAGCAATCAGCCCCAGCATTTT. The full variable domain, with the rest looked up from reference TRBV5-1 and TRBJ1-5, is KAGVTQTPRYLIKTRGQQVTLSCSPISGHRSVSWYQQTPGQGLQFLFEYFSETQRNKGNFPGRFSGRQFSNSRSEMNVSTLELGDSALYLCASSLEGADSNQPQHFGDGTRLSIL.

This clonotype came up many times. The gene calls are TRBV29-1 and TRBJ2-1; the D is unclear. V was pared by 1 base and J by 0 bases, with 7 bases between. CDR1 is SQVTM, CDR2 ANQGSEA, per germline. The CDR3 contains 14 residues. CDR3: CSVEGRFSYNEQFF. The CDR3 bases are TGCAGCGTTGAAGGGCGGTTCTCCTACAATGAGCAGTTCTTC.

The chain couples TRBV3-1 to TRBJ2-1, with a weak D call TRBD2 (5 bases). V was pared by 0 bases and J by 8 bases, with 17 bases between. The CDR3 spans 16 residues. Germline V CDR1 and CDR2: LGHDT, YNNKEL (reference sequence). Here the CDR3 reads CASSQESSYYQDEQFF. The DNA of the CDR3 is TGTGCCAGCAGCCAAGAGTCTAGCTACTACCAGGATGAGCAGTTCTTC.

This clonotype was seen at least ten times. It may be a read error: a sequence one base away is much more abundant. This rearrangement joins TRBV12-3 or TRBV12-4 to TRBJ2-3; D unresolved. Trimming cost V 3 bases and J 0 bases, with 4 bases left between them. The CDR3 is 13 residues long. Written as DNA, the CDR3 is TGTGCCAGCAGTTTCTCTAGCACAGATACGCAGTATTTT. Amino acids: CASSFSSTDTQYF.

In its sample, this clonotype was seen many times. The V gene is TRBV5-1, the J gene TRBJ2-3, with D tentatively TRBD2 (5 bases). Between the trimmed V and J ends, which lost 5 bases and 5 bases, there was a span of 9 bases. The CDR3 totals 12 residues. The germline gives CDR1 SGHRS, CDR2 YFSETQ. The DNA for the CDR3 is TGCGCCAGCAGATACGGAGGAGATACGCAGTATTTT. This codes for CASRYGGDTQYF.

The chain has TRBV28 and TRBJ1-5; D not certain. Trimming took off 2 bases at V and 1 base at J, with 6 bases between the two ends. Germline CDR1 and CDR2: MDHEN and SYDVKM. This CDR3 spans 14 amino acids. The CDR3 coding sequence is TGTGCCAGCAGTTTAGAGTACAGCAATCAGCCCCAGCATTTT. This translates into CASSLEYSNQPQHF.

This clonotype was observed a few times. V gene TRBV14 combines with J gene TRBJ2-3; D is possibly TRBD1 (7 bases). Germline V gene lookup returns CDR1 SGHDN and CDR2 FVKESK. The CDR3 is 15 amino acids. V was pared by 2 bases and J by 1 base, with 10 bases between. This CDR3 reads CASSQTGEGTDTQYF. CDR3 DNA: TGTGCCAGCAGCCAAACAGGGGAGGGCACAGATACGCAGTATTTT.

The rearrangement joins TRBV15 to TRBJ2-3; 10 positions agree with TRBD2. This CDR3 contains 17 residues. V lost 0 bases and J lost 2; bases outside the gene matches: 5. CDR1 is LNHNV, CDR2 YYDKDF, per germline (reference sequence). CDR3 DNA sequence: TGTGCCACCAGCAGAGACCTAGCGGGAGCCCACACAGATACGCAGTATTTT. It translates to CATSRDLAGAHTDTQYF.

CDR3: CASSLDGQEQFF. In DNA form, the CDR3 reads TGTGCCAGCAGCTTAGATGGGCAGGAGCAGTTCTTC. This chain connects TRBV11-3 to TRBJ2-1; D gene unclear. This CDR3 contains 12 residues. The V end was cut by 0 bases, the J end by 10 bases, with 7 bases between. CDR1 and CDR2 from the germline V gene are SGHNT and YENEEA.

This clonotype appeared a few times. The chain has TRBV12-3 or TRBV12-4 and TRBJ2-7; D is uncertain. The V end was cut by 8 bases, the J end by 4 bases, with 18 bases between. CDR3 length equals 14 residues. CDR3 in amino acids: CASARESGVYEQYF. The CDR3 DNA sequence: TGTGCCAGCGCCCGTGAATCCGGAGTTTACGAGCAGTACTTC.

The chain couples TRBV20-1 to TRBJ2-2; 8 bases align to TRBD1. This CDR3 is 14 amino acids long. CDR1 DFQATT and CDR2 SNEGSKA come from the germline V gene (reference sequence). Trimming removed 3 bases from V and 1 base from J; junction bases left unmatched: 1. CDR3 residues: CSASDRGNTGELFF. The CDR3 coding sequence is TGCAGTGCTAGTGACAGGGGGAACACCGGGGAGCTGTTTTTT.

The chain recombines TRBV28 with TRBJ2-7, with TRBD1 identical over 9 bases. CDR3 length equals 15 residues. V lost 1 base, J lost 4 bases, and 5 bases stayed unmatched. Germline loops: CDR1 MDHEN, CDR2 SYDVKM. In DNA form, the CDR3 reads TGTGCCAGCAGTTTATCGGGACAGGGAAGGTACGAGCAGTACTTC. Its protein product is CASSLSGQGRYEQYF.

This clonotype was seen more than once but under ten times. The chain couples TRBV4-2 to TRBJ1-6; no reliable D call. This CDR3 is built from 17 residues. CDR1 and CDR2 (germline): LGHNA, YNFKEQ. The germline V and J ends were trimmed by 1 base and 4 bases, with 14 bases remaining between them. DNA for the CDR3: TGTGCCAGCAGCCAAGTAGGGATGCGAGGGTATAATTCACCCCTCCACTTT. Its protein product is CASSQVGMRGYNSPLHF.

The V gene is TRBV12-3 or TRBV12-4, the J gene TRBJ2-7; D remains ambiguous. CDR3 length: 14 residues. V was shortened by 3 bases and J by 9 bases, with 18 bases between the two germline ends. The CDR3 coding sequence is TGTGCCAGCAGTTTTAACATAGGTTCCGGCGTGCAGTACTTC. This encodes CASSFNIGSGVQYF.

This clonotype was found many times. The chain links TRBV29-1 to TRBJ2-7; D tentatively fits TRBD1 or TRBD2 (6 bases each). CDR3 size: 13 residues. V was trimmed by 2 bases and J by 1 base, leaving 9 bases between them. The germline V gene has CDR1 SQVTM and CDR2 ANQGSEA. The DNA for the CDR3 is TGCAGCGTTGAAACGGGGGCGTCCTACGAGCAGTACTTC. Protein sequence: CSVETGASYEQYF.

The V and J genes are TRBV20-1 and TRBJ2-6, with 11 bases fitting TRBD2. Germline CDR1 is DFQATT and CDR2 is SNEGSKA (reference sequence). V shed 2 bases, J shed 2 bases, and the junction held 8 bases outside the gene matches. The CDR3 contains 18 residues. As DNA, the CDR3 is TGCAGTGCTAGAATGACTAGCGGGAAACAAGCTGGGGCCAACGTCCTGACTTTC. It is translated as CSARMTSGKQAGANVLTF.